The text below deals with one T cell receptor (beta chain). Enrollment of patients from Seattle took place during active infection, with longitudinal follow-up. This entry is derived from a study of blood T cell repertoires in COVID-19. In the study overall: COVID-19 samples from acute and convalescent phases originated in the United States, Italy and Spain.

This CDR3 comprises 12 residues. The V gene end was trimmed by 5 bases and the J gene end by 8 bases; junction bases not matched to a gene: 2. CDR1 and CDR2 from the germline V gene are SGHAT and FQNNGV. This table comes from immunoSEQ multiplex PCR, and its TCRdb copy is limited to in-frame clones, with some not included. The table records approximately 350,000 clones, about nine tenths of them present only once. The sequence derives from a woman between 65 and 79 years old with COVID-19, enrolled during active disease. The sequenced sample was peripheral blood. The V gene is TRBV11-2, the J gene TRBJ1-4; 7 bases map to TRBD1. In DNA, the CDR3 is TGTGCCAGCAGCAAACAGGGGGAAAAACTGTTTTTT. This gives the protein CASSKQGEKLFF.